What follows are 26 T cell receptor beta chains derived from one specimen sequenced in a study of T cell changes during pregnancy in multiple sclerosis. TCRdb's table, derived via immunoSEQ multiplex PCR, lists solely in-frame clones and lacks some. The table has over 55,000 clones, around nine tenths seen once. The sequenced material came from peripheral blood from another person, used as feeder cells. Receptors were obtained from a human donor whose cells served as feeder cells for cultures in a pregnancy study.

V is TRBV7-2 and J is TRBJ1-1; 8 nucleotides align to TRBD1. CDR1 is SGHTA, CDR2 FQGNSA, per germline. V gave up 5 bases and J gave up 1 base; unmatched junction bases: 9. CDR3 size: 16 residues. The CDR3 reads CASSPVSTGANTEAFF. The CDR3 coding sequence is TGTGCCAGCAGCCCAGTATCGACAGGGGCGAACACTGAAGCTTTCTTT.

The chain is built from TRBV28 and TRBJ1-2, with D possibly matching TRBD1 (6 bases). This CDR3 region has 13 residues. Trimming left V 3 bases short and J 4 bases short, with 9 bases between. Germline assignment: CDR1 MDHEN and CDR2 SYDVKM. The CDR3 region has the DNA TGTGCCAGCAGTTTTGGACAGTTCTATGGCTACACCTTC. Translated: CASSFGQFYGYTF.

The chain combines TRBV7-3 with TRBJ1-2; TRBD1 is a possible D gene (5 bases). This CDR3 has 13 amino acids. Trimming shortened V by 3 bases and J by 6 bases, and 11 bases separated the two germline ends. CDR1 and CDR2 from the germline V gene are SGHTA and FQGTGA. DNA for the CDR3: TGTGCCAGCAGCTTTAGGGCGGGGGATGGCTACACCTTC. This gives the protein CASSFRAGDGYTF.

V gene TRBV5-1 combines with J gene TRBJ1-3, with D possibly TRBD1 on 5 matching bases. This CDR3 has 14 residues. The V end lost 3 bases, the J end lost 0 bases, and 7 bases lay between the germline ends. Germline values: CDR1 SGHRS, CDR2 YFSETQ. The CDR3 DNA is TGCGCCAGCAGCTCGACAGACTCTGGAAACACCATATATTTT. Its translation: CASSSTDSGNTIYF. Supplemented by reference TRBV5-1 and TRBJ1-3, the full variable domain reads KAGVTQTPRYLIKTRGQQVTLSCSPISGHRSVSWYQQTPGQGLQFLFEYFSETQRNKGNFPGRFSGRQFSNSRSEMNVSTLELGDSALYLCASSSTDSGNTIYFGEGSWLTVV.

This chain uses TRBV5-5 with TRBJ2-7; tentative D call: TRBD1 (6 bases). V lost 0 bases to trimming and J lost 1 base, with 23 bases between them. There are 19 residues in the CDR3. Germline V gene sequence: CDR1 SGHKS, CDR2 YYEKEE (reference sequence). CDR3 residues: CASSLVPIWGRTSSYEQYF. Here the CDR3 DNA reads TGTGCCAGCAGCTTGGTTCCCATTTGGGGGCGGACCAGTTCCTACGAGCAGTACTTC.

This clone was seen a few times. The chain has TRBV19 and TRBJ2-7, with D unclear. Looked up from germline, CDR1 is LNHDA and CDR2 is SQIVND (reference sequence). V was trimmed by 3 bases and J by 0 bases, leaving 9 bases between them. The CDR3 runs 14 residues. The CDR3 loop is CASSMASSSYEQYF. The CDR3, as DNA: TGTGCCAGTAGTATGGCCTCCAGCTCCTACGAGCAGTACTTC.

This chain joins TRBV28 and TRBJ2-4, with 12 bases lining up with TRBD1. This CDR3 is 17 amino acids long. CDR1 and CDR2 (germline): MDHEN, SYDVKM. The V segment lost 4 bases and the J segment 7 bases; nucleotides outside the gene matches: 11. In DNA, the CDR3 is TGTGCCAGCAGTTCCATCTACTCCGGGACAGGGGGCAACATTCAGTACTTC. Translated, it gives CASSSIYSGTGGNIQYF. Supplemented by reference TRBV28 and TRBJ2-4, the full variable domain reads DVKVTQSSRYLVKRTGEKVFLECVQDMDHENMFWYRQDPGLGLRLIYFSYDVKMKEKGDIPEGYSVSREKKERFSLILESASTNQTSMYLCASSSIYSGTGGNIQYFGAGTRLSVL.

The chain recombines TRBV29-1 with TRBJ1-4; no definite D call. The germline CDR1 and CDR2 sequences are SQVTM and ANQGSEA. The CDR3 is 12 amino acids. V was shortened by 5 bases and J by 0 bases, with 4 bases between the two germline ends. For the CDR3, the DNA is TGCAGCGTTACCACAACTAATGAAAAACTGTTTTTT. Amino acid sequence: CSVTTTNEKLFF.

CDR3 coding DNA: TGTGCCAGCAGCGTAAGTGGTATAGTATCCAATGAGCAGTTCTTC. As protein: CASSVSGIVSNEQFF. This chain joins TRBV7-9 and TRBJ2-1; no definite D call. Germline values: CDR1 SEHNR, CDR2 FQNEAQ (reference sequence). With 5 bases removed from V and 6 bases from J, the gap between germline ends came to 17 bases. This CDR3 is 15 amino acids long. The full variable domain, in which reference TRBV7-9 and TRBJ2-1 provide the parts outside the CDR3, is DTGVSQNPRHKITKRGQNVTFRCDPISEHNRLYWYRQTLGQGPEFLTYFQNEAQLEKSRLLSDRFSAERPKGSFSTLEIQRTEQGDSAMYLCASSVSGIVSNEQFFGPGTRLTVL.

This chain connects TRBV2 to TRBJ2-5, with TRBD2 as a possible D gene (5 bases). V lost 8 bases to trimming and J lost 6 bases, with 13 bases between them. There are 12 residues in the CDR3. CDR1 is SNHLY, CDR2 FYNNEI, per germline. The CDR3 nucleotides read TGTGCCAGCGAGGGAAATGGGAAGACCCAGTACTTC. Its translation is CASEGNGKTQYF.

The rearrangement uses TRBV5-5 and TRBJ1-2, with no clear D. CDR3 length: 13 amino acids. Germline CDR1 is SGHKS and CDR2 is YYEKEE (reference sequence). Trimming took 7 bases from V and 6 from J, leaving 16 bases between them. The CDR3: CASPGPGGDGYTF. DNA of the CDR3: TGTGCCAGCCCCGGGCCTGGAGGAGATGGCTACACCTTC.

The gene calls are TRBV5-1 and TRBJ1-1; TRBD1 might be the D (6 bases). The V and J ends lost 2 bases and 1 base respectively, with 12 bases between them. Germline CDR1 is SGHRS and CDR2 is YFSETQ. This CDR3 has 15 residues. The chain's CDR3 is CASSLQGSRNTEAFF. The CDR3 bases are TGCGCCAGCAGCTTACAGGGATCTCGGAACACTGAAGCTTTCTTT.

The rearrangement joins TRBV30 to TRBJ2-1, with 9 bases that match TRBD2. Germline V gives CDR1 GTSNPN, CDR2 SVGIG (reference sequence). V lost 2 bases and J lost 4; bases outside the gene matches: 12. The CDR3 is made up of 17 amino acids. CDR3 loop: CAWSNPLAGQRYNEQFF. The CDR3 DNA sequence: TGTGCCTGGAGTAACCCCCTAGCGGGGCAACGTTACAATGAGCAGTTCTTC.

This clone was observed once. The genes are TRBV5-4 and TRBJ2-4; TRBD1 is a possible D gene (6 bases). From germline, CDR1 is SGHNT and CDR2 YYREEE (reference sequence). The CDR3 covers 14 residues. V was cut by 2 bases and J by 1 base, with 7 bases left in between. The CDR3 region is CASSFDRAKNIQYF. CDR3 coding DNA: TGTGCCAGCAGCTTCGACAGGGCCAAAAACATTCAGTACTTC. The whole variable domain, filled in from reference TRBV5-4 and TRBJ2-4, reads ETGVTQSPTHLIKTRGQQVTLRCSSQSGHNTVSWYQQALGQGPQFIFQYYREEENGRGNFPPRFSGLQFPNYSSELNVNALELDDSALYLCASSFDRAKNIQYFGAGTRLSVL.

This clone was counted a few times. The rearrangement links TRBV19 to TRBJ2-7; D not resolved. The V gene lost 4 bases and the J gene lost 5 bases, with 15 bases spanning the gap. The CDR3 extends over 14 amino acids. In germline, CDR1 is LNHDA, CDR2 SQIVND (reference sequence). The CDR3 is CASSTSGPSHEQYF. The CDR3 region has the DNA TGTGCCAGTAGTACCTCTGGACCTTCCCACGAGCAGTACTTC. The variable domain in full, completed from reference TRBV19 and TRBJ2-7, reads DGGITQSPKYLFRKEGQNVTLSCEQNLNHDAMYWYRQDPGQGLRLIYYSQIVNDFQKGDIAEGYSVSREKKESFPLTVTSAQKNPTAFYLCASSTSGPSHEQYFGPGTRLTVT.

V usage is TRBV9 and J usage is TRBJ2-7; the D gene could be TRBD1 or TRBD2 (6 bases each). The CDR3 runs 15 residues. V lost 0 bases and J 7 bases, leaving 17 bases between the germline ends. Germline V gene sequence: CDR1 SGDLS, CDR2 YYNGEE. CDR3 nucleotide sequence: TGTGCCAGCAGCGTAGGGGGGGCGATTGAATCTGAGCAGTACTTC. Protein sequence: CASSVGGAIESEQYF.

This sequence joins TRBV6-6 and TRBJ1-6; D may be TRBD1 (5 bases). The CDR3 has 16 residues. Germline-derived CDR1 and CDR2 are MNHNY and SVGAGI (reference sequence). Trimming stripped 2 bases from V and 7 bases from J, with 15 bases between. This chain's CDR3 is CASSYPKGRYNSPLHF. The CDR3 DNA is TGTGCCAGCAGTTACCCTAAGGGACGATACAATTCACCCCTCCACTTT.

Here the CDR3 reads CASSADREVKNTGELFF. DNA of the CDR3: TGTGCCAGCAGCGCCGACAGGGAAGTTAAGAACACCGGGGAGCTGTTTTTT. The chain combines TRBV7-8 with TRBJ2-2; 7 bases are shared with TRBD1. CDR3 length equals 17 residues. Trimming took 5 bases from V and 1 from J; bases not matched to a gene: 10. Germline-derived CDR1 and CDR2 are SGHVS and FQNEAQ.

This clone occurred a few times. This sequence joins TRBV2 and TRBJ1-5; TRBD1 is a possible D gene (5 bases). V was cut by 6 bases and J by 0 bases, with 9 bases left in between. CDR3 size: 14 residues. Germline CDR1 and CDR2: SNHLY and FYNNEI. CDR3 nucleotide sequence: TGTGCCAGCAGGTGGGACCTTAGCAATCAGCCCCAGCATTTT. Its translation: CASRWDLSNQPQHF.

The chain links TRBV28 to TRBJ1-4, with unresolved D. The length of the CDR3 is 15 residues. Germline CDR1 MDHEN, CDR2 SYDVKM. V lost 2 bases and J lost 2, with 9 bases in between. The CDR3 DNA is TGTGCCAGCAGTTTAGGAGGGTTCACTAATGAAAAACTGTTTTTT. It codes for CASSLGGFTNEKLFF. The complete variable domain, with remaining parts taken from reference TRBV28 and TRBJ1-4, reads DVKVTQSSRYLVKRTGEKVFLECVQDMDHENMFWYRQDPGLGLRLIYFSYDVKMKEKGDIPEGYSVSREKKERFSLILESASTNQTSMYLCASSLGGFTNEKLFFGSGTQLSVL.

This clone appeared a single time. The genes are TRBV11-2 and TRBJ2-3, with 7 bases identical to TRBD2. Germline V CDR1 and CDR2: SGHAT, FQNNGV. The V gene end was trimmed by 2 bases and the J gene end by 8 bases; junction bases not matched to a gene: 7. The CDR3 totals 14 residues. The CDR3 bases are TGTGCCAGCAGCTTAAATCCGGGAGGAGGTACGCAGTATTTT. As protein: CASSLNPGGGTQYF. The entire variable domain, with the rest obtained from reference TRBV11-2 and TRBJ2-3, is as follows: EAGVAQSPRYKIIEKRQSVAFWCNPISGHATLYWYQQILGQGPKLLIQFQNNGVVDDSQLPKDRFSAERLKGVDSTLKIQPAKLEDSAVYLCASSLNPGGGTQYFGPGTRLTVL.

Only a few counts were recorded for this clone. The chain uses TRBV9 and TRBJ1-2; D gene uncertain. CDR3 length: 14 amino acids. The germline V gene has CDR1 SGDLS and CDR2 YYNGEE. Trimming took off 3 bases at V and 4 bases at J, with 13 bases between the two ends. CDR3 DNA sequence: TGTGCCAGCAGCGAGCGATCCTACTCCTATGGCTACACCTTC. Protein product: CASSERSYSYGYTF.

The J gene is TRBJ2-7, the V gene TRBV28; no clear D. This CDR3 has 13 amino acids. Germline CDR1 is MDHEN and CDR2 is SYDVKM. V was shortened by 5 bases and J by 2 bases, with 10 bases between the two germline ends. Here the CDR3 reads CASSPTPTYEQYF. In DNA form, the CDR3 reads TGTGCCAGCAGTCCTACCCCCACCTACGAGCAGTACTTC.

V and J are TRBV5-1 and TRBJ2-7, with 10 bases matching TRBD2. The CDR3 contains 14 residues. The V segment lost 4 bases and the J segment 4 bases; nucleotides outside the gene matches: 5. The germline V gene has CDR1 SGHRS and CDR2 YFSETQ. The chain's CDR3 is CASSRGTSEYEQYF. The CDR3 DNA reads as TGCGCCAGCAGCCGGGGGACTAGCGAGTACGAGCAGTACTTC.

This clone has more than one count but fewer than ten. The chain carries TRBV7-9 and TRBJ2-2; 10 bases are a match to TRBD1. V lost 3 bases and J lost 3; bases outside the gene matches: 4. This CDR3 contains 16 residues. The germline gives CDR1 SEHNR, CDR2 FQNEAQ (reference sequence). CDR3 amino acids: CASSFPGTGDTGELFF. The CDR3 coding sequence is TGTGCCAGCAGCTTCCCCGGGACAGGGGACACCGGGGAGCTGTTTTTT.

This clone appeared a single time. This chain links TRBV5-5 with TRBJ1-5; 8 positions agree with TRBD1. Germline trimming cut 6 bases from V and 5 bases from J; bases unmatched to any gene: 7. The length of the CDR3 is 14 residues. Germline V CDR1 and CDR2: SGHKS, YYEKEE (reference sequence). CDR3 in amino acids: CASTPTGGDQPQHF. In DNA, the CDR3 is TGTGCCAGCACCCCTACAGGGGGGGATCAGCCCCAGCATTTT.